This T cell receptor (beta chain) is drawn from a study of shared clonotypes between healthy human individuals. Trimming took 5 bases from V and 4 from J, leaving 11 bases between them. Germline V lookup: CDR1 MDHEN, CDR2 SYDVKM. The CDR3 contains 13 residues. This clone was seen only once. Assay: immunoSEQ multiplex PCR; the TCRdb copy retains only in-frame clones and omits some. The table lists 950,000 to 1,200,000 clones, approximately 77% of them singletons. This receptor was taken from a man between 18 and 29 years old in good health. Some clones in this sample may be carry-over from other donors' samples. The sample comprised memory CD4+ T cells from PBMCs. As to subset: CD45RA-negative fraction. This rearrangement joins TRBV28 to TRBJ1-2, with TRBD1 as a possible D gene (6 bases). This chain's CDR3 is CASSTRTAYGYTF. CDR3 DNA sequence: TGTGCCAGCAGTACCCGGACAGCCTATGGCTACACCTTC.